This T cell receptor (beta chain) comes out of a study of radiation and T cells in renal cell carcinoma. Across the whole study: Nephrectomy followed 15 Gy stereotactic body radiation by 4 weeks.

Whole-study results and caveats: Top tumor clonotypes rose in blood 2 weeks post-radiation, then contracted.

The CDR3 consists of 14 residues. The germline V gene encodes CDR1 SGDLS and CDR2 YYNGEE. The V gene lost 0 bases and the J gene lost 4 bases, with 10 bases spanning the gap. With regard to this clone: Its specificity is not known.

Repertoires were generated with immunoSEQ multiplex PCR, while TCRdb's copy carries only in-frame clones and drops some. The sample has 90,000 to 100,000 clones, 86% seen once. Time point specified: baseline pretreatment blood. The treatment is: 15 Gy SBRT to primary tumor, nephrectomy 4 weeks later. The patient's renal cell carcinoma had clear cell pathology. This chain links TRBV9 with TRBJ1-1, with D tentatively TRBD1 (5 bases). The sample consisted of blood, taken from a patient whose treatment included radiotherapy and nephrectomy. This TCR was sampled from a man aged 50 or older with renal cell carcinoma. In DNA form, the CDR3 reads TGTGCCAGCAGCGTAGCAGGCAGGGCCACTGAAGCTTTCTTT. This sequence encodes CASSVAGRATEAFF. The full variable domain, in which reference TRBV9 and TRBJ1-1 provide the parts outside the CDR3, is DSGVTQTPKHLITATGQRVTLRCSPRSGDLSVYWYQQSLDQGLQFLIQYYNGEERAKGNILERFSAQQFPDLHSELNLSSLELGDSALYFCASSVAGRATEAFFGQGTRLTVV.